This entry features one TCR beta chain sequence. What antigen it recognizes has not been identified. Per-base qualities were not stored, and no clone one base away is much larger. The protocol used for the library was 5' RACE. TCRdb shows the sequencer as Illumina HiSeq 2500. A second PCR of about 6 to 11 cycles was run with a J-beta primer mix and a sample-barcoded 5' primer. Each TCR beta cDNA molecule received a unique molecular identifier from a template-switch 5' adaptor carrying 12 random nucleotides. Each sample yielded at least 2.5 million CDR3-containing paired-end reads. The Mint cDNA synthesis kit, primed by a TRBC-specific oligonucleotide, was used to synthesize first-strand cDNA from all RNA. Following uracil-DNA glycosylase treatment, all cDNA underwent a first 18-cycle PCR with the universal primers M1SS and BC2_uni_R. Regarding the original processing steps: For normalization, 1 million high-quality reads, each with a distinct molecular identifier, were randomly selected from each sample. Instead of being binned into consensus sequences, reads that shared molecular identifiers were thrown out. MiTCR, run with a Q25 quality threshold and the strictest error-elimination algorithm, handled CDR3 identification, clonotype clustering and error correction. A nonparametric unseen species model using Euler transformation provided a lower-bound estimate of total TCR beta diversity. The raw public reads went through TCRdb reprocessing: fastp at Q25, MiXCR clone calling, in-frame beta chains kept. A single entry per CDR3 protein holds the most common genes and DNA from its merged rows. TCRdb's processing, not the study's, gives the V and J calls here. Here the sample has some 760,000 distinct CDR3 sequences; approximately 25% occur a single time. 9.4% of the sample is held by the ten biggest clonotypes.

This sample stems from a study of blood T cells in healthy people across ages (dated by TCRdb to the mid-2010s). Regarding the study in general: In model experiments, template switching captured roughly one uniquely barcoded TCR beta cDNA molecule for every two T cells. Age-related changes in TCR beta repertoire diversity were measured in the study by deep sequencing normalized with unique cDNA molecular identifiers. The donors were divided into four age groups: young (average roughly 15 years), middle-aged (about 39), aged (around 67) and long-lived (about 84). The study analyzed two additional independent replicas of 1 million unique cDNA reads from the same blood draw for two donors, one aged 18 to 30 and one aged 80 or older. Here is what the overall study found, with its caveats: Total diversity estimates from one million sequenced T cells were considered lower bounds and underestimates. Compared with the aged group, more naive CD4+ T cells, fewer expanded clones and increased TCR diversity were shown by the long-lived group, suggesting age selection. There was a strong correlation between observed TCR beta diversity and the percentage of naive T cells measured by flow cytometry. The CMV infection status of donors was not known, potentially confounding age-related changes in expanded clonotypes. Observed TCR beta diversity per million T cells fell roughly linearly with age, and a significant reduction was already apparent by age around 40. Since profiling was done on bulk unsorted PBMCs, naive and antigen-experienced compartments could not be conclusively compared.

CDR1 and CDR2 were assigned from the germline V gene (reference sequence) as DFQATT and SNEGSKA. From cysteine to phenylalanine, the CDR3 is 17 amino acids long. Here the CDR3 DNA is all that survives: 51 bases in frame from base 1. Unmatched junction bases come to 15, with V trimmed by 6 bases and J by 2 bases. The donors were roughly 39 Caucasian individuals from Russia, aged roughly 6 to 100 years, who were systemically healthy. Ten milliliters of peripheral blood were drawn from each donor into EDTA-treated Vacutainer tubes. Ficoll-Paque density-gradient centrifugation was used to isolate PBMCs, with at least 6 million per sample. Trizol reagent was used to extract total RNA from the PBMCs, yielding at least 5.5 micrograms per sample. Naive CD45RAhigh/CD27high T cell percentages were measured by flow cytometry on a PBMC aliquot from every donor. The same data also went into a second study, on T cells of mothers and their children. As noted in the second study: Donors were nine systemically healthy Caucasian individuals: three mothers and their six children. cDNA synthesis used all of the extracted RNA, with 1.5 ug of RNA in each 15 ul reaction. In the second PCR, sample barcodes and 2-4 random nucleotides were introduced via the M1S primer. More than 8 million TCR beta CDR3 reads were obtained from each mother, and 2.5 million to 3 million reads were obtained from each child. In both related and unrelated pairs, thymic selection shapes the output of TCR recombination in a similar way, with inherited differences having only a minor effect. Normalized repertoire overlap was always found to be slightly, but never significantly, higher in related mother-child pairs than in unrelated mother-child pairs. Persistent microchimeric T cell clones were not detected, at a sensitivity of roughly 100 clones per million clonotypes. In the study, deep NGS was used to compare the TCR beta repertoires of mothers and children, and features distinguishing related mother-child pairs from unrelated individuals were sought. Mothers averaged around 40 +/- 4 years of age and children averaged about 10 +/- 4 years. After adapter ligation with NEBNext reagents, the libraries were sequenced on Illumina HiSeq 2000 with 100+100 nt paired-end reads. Mother and child libraries were prepared a month apart and sequenced in separate runs to prevent cross-contamination. For each donor, between 500,000 and 2,000,000 distinct TCR beta clonotypes were identified. Naive TCR beta clonotypes were estimated from low-frequency clonotypes matched to each donor's FACS-determined naive share, without sorting.

The chain was built from TRBV20-1 and TRBJ2-7, and TRBD2 matches 11 of the central bases. Sequenced input: blood. The receptor's source is a boy aged 5-17 years in good health. The CDR3 corresponds to CSADKPSGTSGPYEQYF. DNA sequence: TGCAGTGCCGATAAACCCTCCGGGACTAGCGGTCCCTACGAGCAGTACTTC.